These 25 T cell receptor beta chains originate from one sample sequenced in a study of neoadjuvant nivolumab and ipilimumab in lung cancer. The method was immunoSEQ multiplex PCR; TCRdb's version includes in-frame clones alone and lacks a portion of them. Here the sample spans 25,000 to 35,000 clones, roughly nine tenths being singletons. The input for sequencing was peripheral blood, taken after neoadjuvant nivolumab, alone or with ipilimumab, at or shortly before surgery. The receptors were sampled from an adult with non-small cell lung cancer.

The chain combines TRBV4-2 with TRBJ2-5; 9 bases are shared with TRBD2. J lost 4 bases, V lost 3 bases, and 9 bases had no gene match. The CDR3 has 16 residues. Germline V gene lookup returns CDR1 LGHNA and CDR2 YNFKEQ. CDR3 coding DNA: TGTGCCAGCAGCCAGCAAAGGGCGGGAGGGGGAGAGACCCAGTACTTC. Residues: CASSQQRAGGGETQYF.

This chain uses TRBV13 with TRBJ2-3; the D is unclear. Per germline, CDR1 PRHDT and CDR2 FYEKMQ (reference sequence). The CDR3 has 15 residues. The V end was cut by 2 bases, the J end by 1 base, with 10 bases between. In DNA, the CDR3 is TGTGCCAGCAGCTTACGGCAACAGCGCACAGATACGCAGTATTTT. This translates into CASSLRQQRTDTQYF.

V usage is TRBV28 and J usage is TRBJ1-1; D uncertain. The germline V gene encodes CDR1 MDHEN and CDR2 SYDVKM. CDR3 length: 11 amino acids. V lost 2 bases and J lost 8, with 6 bases in between. The CDR3 DNA follows: TGTGCCAGCAGTTTACCTGAAGAAGCTTTCTTT. It encodes CASSLPEEAFF. Full variable domain (outside the CDR3, taken from reference TRBV28 and TRBJ1-1): DVKVTQSSRYLVKRTGEKVFLECVQDMDHENMFWYRQDPGLGLRLIYFSYDVKMKEKGDIPEGYSVSREKKERFSLILESASTNQTSMYLCASSLPEEAFFGQGTRLTVV.

CDR3 nucleotide sequence: TGTGCCAGCAGCGGCATCAGATCGGGACAGGGTGAAGAGACCCAGTACTTC. Protein product: CASSGIRSGQGEETQYF. This chain links TRBV11-2 with TRBJ2-5; 9 bases map to TRBD1. The trim removed 5 bases at V and 3 bases at J, leaving 13 bases unmatched. This CDR3 region has 17 residues. Looked up from germline, CDR1 is SGHAT and CDR2 is FQNNGV.

The J gene is TRBJ2-7, the V gene TRBV4-1; perhaps D is TRBD1 or TRBD2 (5 bases each). The CDR3 contains 14 residues. Germline CDR1 and CDR2: MGHRA and YSYEKL. V lost 3 bases to trimming and J lost 2 bases, with 11 bases between them. The CDR3 DNA is TGCGCCAGCAGCCAGCTGGGACGGCCCTACGAGCAGTACTTC. It is translated as CASSQLGRPYEQYF.

This clone turned up a few times. The gene calls are TRBV6-5 and TRBJ1-5; 7 bases agree with TRBD1. The CDR3 is 14 residues long. Germline loops: CDR1 MNHEY, CDR2 SVGAGI. V trimming: 6 bases; J trimming: 5 bases; junction bases outside the gene matches: 7. In DNA, the CDR3 is TGTGCCAGCAGCCCTCAAACAGGGGATCAGCCCCAGCATTTT. Protein sequence: CASSPQTGDQPQHF.

The chain links TRBV7-2 to TRBJ2-2; D gene ambiguous. The CDR3 has 16 amino acids. V dropped 1 base and J dropped 0 bases, with 9 bases sitting between them. CDR1 is SGHTA and CDR2 is FQGNSA in the germline V gene. The CDR3 DNA sequence: TGTGCCAGCAGCTTAGGACGGCTATCGAACACCGGGGAGCTGTTTTTT. Translated, it gives CASSLGRLSNTGELFF.

The rearrangement joins TRBV6-1 to TRBJ1-5; no definite D call. Germline values: CDR1 MNHNS, CDR2 SASEGT. The CDR3 loop spans 12 amino acids. The V end lost 7 bases, the J end lost 4 bases, and 8 bases lay between the germline ends. The CDR3 loop is CASTEGNQPQHF. The CDR3 DNA reads TGTGCCAGCACCGAAGGGAATCAGCCCCAGCATTTT.

The chain links TRBV5-6 to TRBJ2-7, with 8 bases identical to TRBD2. The trim removed 2 bases at V and 4 bases at J, leaving 11 bases unmatched. CDR1 SGHDT and CDR2 YYEEEE come from the germline V gene. The CDR3 has 16 amino acids. The CDR3, as DNA: TGTGCCAGCAGCTTTACCGCGGGAGGATTAATGTACGAGCAGTACTTC. It specifies CASSFTAGGLMYEQYF.

V and J are TRBV5-1 and TRBJ2-2; perhaps D is TRBD1 or TRBD2 (6 bases each). CDR1 and CDR2 from the germline V gene are SGHRS and YFSETQ. V was trimmed by 0 bases and J by 3 bases, leaving 9 bases between them. The CDR3 totals 15 residues. The DNA of the CDR3 is TGCGCCAGCAGCTTGGCGGGGGCTGACACCGGGGAGCTGTTTTTT. It specifies CASSLAGADTGELFF.

The genes are TRBV5-8 and TRBJ1-2; weak D call: TRBD1 (6 bases). The CDR3 spans 15 residues. From germline, CDR1 is SGHTS and CDR2 YDEGEE. Trimming shortened V by 0 bases and J by 7 bases, and 16 bases separated the two germline ends. Written as DNA, the CDR3 is TGTGCCAGCAGCTTGGAGGTACAGGGATATCGTGGCTACACCTTC. Translating gives CASSLEVQGYRGYTF.

CDR3 region: CASSLVTSGITEQFF. The CDR3 region has the DNA TGTGCCAGCAGCTTAGTGACTAGCGGGATCACTGAGCAGTTCTTC. The chain recombines TRBV11-2 with TRBJ2-1; TRBD2 matches at 11 bases. Unmatched junction bases numbered 5, after V lost 1 base and J lost 9 bases. Germline V lookup: CDR1 SGHAT, CDR2 FQNNGV. The CDR3 has 15 residues.

This clone came up once. V and J are TRBV7-3 and TRBJ2-1; 9 positions match TRBD2. Germline trimming cut 1 base from V and 7 bases from J; bases unmatched to any gene: 11. Looked up from germline, CDR1 is SGHTA and CDR2 is FQGTGA. CDR3 length: 17 amino acids. The CDR3 DNA sequence: TGTGCCAGCAGCTTAAGAGGGCTAGCGGGAAGTGGGAATGAGCAGTTCTTC. This sequence encodes CASSLRGLAGSGNEQFF.

In DNA, the CDR3 is TGTGCCAGCAGCCTAGGGGGGGCATATGAAGGCACTGAAGCTTTCTTT. It is translated as CASSLGGAYEGTEAFF. The gene calls are TRBV7-9 and TRBJ1-1, with a tentative D call TRBD1 (6 bases). Deletions cut 5 bases from V and 4 bases from J, with 20 bases between. There are 16 residues in the CDR3. Germline-derived CDR1 and CDR2 are SEHNR and FQNEAQ (reference sequence).

The rearrangement uses TRBV2 and TRBJ1-1; D is possibly TRBD1 (6 bases). There are 14 residues in the CDR3. CDR1 SNHLY and CDR2 FYNNEI come from the germline V gene. V gave up 4 bases and J gave up 1 base, with 10 bases separating them. The CDR3 here is CASSVDRSNTEAFF. The CDR3 DNA follows: TGTGCCAGCAGTGTGGACAGATCGAACACTGAAGCTTTCTTT.

The V call is TRBV11-2, the J call TRBJ2-3; D is unclear. Germline V gene data show CDR1 as SGHAT and CDR2 as FQNNGV. Trimming took 5 bases from V and 1 from J, leaving 7 bases between them. The CDR3 has 13 residues. The CDR3, as DNA: TGTGCCAGCAGCACCCGGGGCACAGATACGCAGTATTTT. Protein product: CASSTRGTDTQYF.

This chain uses TRBV7-9 with TRBJ2-5; 10 nucleotides agree with TRBD1. This CDR3 has 19 residues. The V gene end was trimmed by 0 bases and the J gene end by 5 bases; junction bases not matched to a gene: 15. Germline V gene sequence: CDR1 SEHNR, CDR2 FQNEAQ (reference sequence). CDR3 protein: CASSLAETSGTGVGETQYF. CDR3 nucleotides: TGTGCCAGCAGCTTAGCAGAAACCTCCGGGACAGGGGTCGGCGAGACCCAGTACTTC.

This sequence joins TRBV20-1 and TRBJ1-2, with D hard to call. Trimming took 6 bases from V and 7 from J, leaving 6 bases between them. Germline V lookup: CDR1 DFQATT, CDR2 SNEGSKA (reference sequence). The CDR3 totals 9 residues. The DNA of the CDR3 is TGCAGTGCCGCCGTTGGCTACACCTTC. Amino acid sequence: CSAAVGYTF.

The V gene is TRBV4-1, the J gene TRBJ2-7, with a possible D match to TRBD2 (5 bases). The CDR3 has 17 residues. V lost 5 bases and J lost 7, with 27 bases in between. The germline gives CDR1 MGHRA, CDR2 YSYEKL. CDR3 loop: CASSYSLPASGMGEQYF. The CDR3 DNA reads TGCGCCAGCAGCTACTCGCTTCCCGCCAGCGGCATGGGAGAGCAGTACTTC.

The chain combines TRBV18 with TRBJ2-1, with a weak D call TRBD2 (6 bases). V lost 4 bases and J 6 bases, leaving 22 bases between the germline ends. Germline assignment: CDR1 KGHSH and CDR2 LQKENI. The CDR3 runs to 17 residues. The CDR3 DNA reads as TGTGCCAGCTCACAGTATGCCGGGACTTCTAACCGCAATGAGCAGTTCTTC. This translates into CASSQYAGTSNRNEQFF.

This clone is a singleton in its sample. CDR3 protein: CASSERNGPYEQYF. The CDR3 region has the DNA TGTGCCAGCAGTGAAAGGAACGGACCCTACGAGCAGTACTTC. The gene calls are TRBV6-1 and TRBJ2-7; D not resolved. V lost 2 bases and J 2 bases, leaving 10 bases between the germline ends. The CDR3 runs to 14 residues. CDR1 and CDR2 from the germline V gene are MNHNS and SASEGT.

V and J are TRBV5-6 and TRBJ1-1; tentative D call: TRBD1 (6 bases). The V end was cut by 2 bases, the J end by 0 bases, with 11 bases between. Germline-derived CDR1 and CDR2 are SGHDT and YYEEEE. The CDR3 totals 15 residues. The CDR3 nucleotides read TGTGCCAGCAGCTTCTACGACAGGATGAACACTGAAGCTTTCTTT. Translating it yields CASSFYDRMNTEAFF.

There are a few counts of this clone. This sequence joins TRBV7-9 and TRBJ2-7; a possible D gene is TRBD2 (6 bases). Trimming cost V 5 bases and J 2 bases, with 13 bases left between them. The CDR3 sequence is 14 residues long. From germline, CDR1 is SEHNR and CDR2 FQNEAQ (reference sequence). CDR3 loop: CASSRGTSAYEQYF. For the CDR3, the DNA is TGTGCCAGCAGCCGCGGGACCTCTGCCTACGAGCAGTACTTC.

The V and J genes are TRBV4-2 and TRBJ2-3; 8 nucleotides align to TRBD2. The germline gives CDR1 LGHNA, CDR2 YNFKEQ. The V gene end was trimmed by 0 bases and the J gene end by 6 bases; junction bases not matched to a gene: 8. This CDR3 contains 16 residues. CDR3 nucleotide sequence: TGTGCCAGCAGCCAAGAAGGTACTAGCGGAAGCGATACGCAGTATTTT. As protein: CASSQEGTSGSDTQYF.

J is TRBJ2-5 and V is TRBV11-2; possible D gene TRBD2, 5 bases. Trimming removed 5 bases at V and 1 base at J, with 17 bases between. The CDR3 is made up of 16 amino acids. Per the germline V gene, CDR1 is SGHAT and CDR2 is FQNNGV. The CDR3 nucleotides read TGTGCCAGCAGCAACCCCCGCGGAGGCATCCAAGAGACCCAGTACTTC. This codes for CASSNPRGGIQETQYF.